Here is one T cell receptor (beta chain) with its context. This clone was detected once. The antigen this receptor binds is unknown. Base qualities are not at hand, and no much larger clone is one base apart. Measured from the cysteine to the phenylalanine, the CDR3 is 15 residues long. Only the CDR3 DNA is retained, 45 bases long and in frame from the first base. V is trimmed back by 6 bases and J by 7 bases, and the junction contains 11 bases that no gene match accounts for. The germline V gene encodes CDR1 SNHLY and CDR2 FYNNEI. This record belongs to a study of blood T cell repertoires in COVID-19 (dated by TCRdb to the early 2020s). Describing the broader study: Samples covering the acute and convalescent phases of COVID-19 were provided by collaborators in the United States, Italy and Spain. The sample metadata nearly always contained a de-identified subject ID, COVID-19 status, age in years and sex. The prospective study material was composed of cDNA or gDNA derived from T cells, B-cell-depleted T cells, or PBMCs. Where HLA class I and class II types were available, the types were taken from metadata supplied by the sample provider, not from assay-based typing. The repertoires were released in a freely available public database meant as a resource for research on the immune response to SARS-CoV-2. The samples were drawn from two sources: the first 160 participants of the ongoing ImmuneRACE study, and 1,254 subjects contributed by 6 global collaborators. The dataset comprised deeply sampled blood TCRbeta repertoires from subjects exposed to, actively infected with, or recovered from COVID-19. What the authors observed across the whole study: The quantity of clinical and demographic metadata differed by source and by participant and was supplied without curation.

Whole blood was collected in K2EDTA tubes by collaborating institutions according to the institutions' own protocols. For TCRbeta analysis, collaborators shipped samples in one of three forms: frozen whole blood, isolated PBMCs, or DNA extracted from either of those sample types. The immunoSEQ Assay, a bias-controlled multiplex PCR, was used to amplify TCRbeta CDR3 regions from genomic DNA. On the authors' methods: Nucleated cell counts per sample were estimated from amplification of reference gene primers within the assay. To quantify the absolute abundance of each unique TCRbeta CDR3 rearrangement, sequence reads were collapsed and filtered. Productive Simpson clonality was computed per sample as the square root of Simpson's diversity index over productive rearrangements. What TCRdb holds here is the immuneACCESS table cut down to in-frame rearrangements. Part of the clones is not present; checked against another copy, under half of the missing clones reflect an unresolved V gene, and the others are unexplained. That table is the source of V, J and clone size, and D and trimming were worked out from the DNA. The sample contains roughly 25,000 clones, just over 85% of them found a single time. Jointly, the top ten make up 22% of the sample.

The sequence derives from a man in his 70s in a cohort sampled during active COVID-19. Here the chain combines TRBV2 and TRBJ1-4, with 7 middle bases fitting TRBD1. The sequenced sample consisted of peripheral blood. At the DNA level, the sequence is TGTGCCAGCAGGCTTAACAGGGGAGCAGGTGAAAAACTGTTTTTT. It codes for CASRLNRGAGEKLFF. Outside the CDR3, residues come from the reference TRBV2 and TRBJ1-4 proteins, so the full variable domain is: EPEVTQTPSHQVTQMGQEVILRCVPISNHLYFYWYRQILGQKVEFLVSFYNNEISEKSEIFDDQFSVERPDGSNFTLKIRSTKLEDSAMYFCASRLNRGAGEKLFFGSGTQLSVL.